The next 14 T cell receptor beta chains were all read from a single sample in a study of a mutant IDH1 vaccine in newly diagnosed glioma. Time point given: week 47, end of study. Every single dose of the vaccine, 300 ug of mutant IDH1 20-mer peptide, came with topical imiquimod. Generated by immunoSEQ multiplex PCR, the TCRdb table keeps only in-frame clones and is missing some. The sample carries roughly 34,000 clones, 90% recorded once. No antigen has been identified for these receptors. This specimen consisted of PBMCs, obtained from a glioma patient whose treatment included an IDH1 peptide vaccine. Receptor source: a woman aged 40 to 50 with glioma.

The genes are TRBV6-1 and TRBJ2-7; TRBD1 agrees at 7 bases. With 1 base clipped from V and 0 bases from J, the junction kept 3 bases outside the gene matches. The CDR3 is 15 residues long. Germline CDR1 MNHNS, CDR2 SASEGT. CDR3 sequence (DNA): TGTGCCAGCAGTGAAGTCAGGGGGATCTCCTACGAGCAGTACTTC. This encodes CASSEVRGISYEQYF.

The chain links TRBV4-1 to TRBJ2-3; D gene uncertain. Germline V gives CDR1 MGHRA, CDR2 YSYEKL. CDR3 length: 15 amino acids. The V gene lost 0 bases and the J gene lost 6 bases, with 13 bases spanning the gap. Written as DNA, the CDR3 is TGCGCCAGCAGCCAAGATGTGGCCGTCGAGGATACGCAGTATTTT. As protein: CASSQDVAVEDTQYF.

The chain uses TRBV6-6 and TRBJ2-3; 8 bases map to TRBD2. Germline V gene sequence: CDR1 MNHNY, CDR2 SVGAGI (reference sequence). J gave up 0 bases and V 6 bases, and 5 bases lay outside the gene matches. CDR3 length: 15 amino acids. The CDR3 region has the DNA TGTGCCAGCAGCCGAGCGGGAGCGAGCACAGATACGCAGTATTTT. The encoded protein is CASSRAGASTDTQYF.

V usage is TRBV15 and J usage is TRBJ1-1; TRBD1 is a possible D gene (5 bases). The V gene lost 0 bases and the J gene lost 8 bases, with 16 bases spanning the gap. This CDR3 is 15 amino acids long. Germline loops: CDR1 LNHNV, CDR2 YYDKDF (reference sequence). The CDR3 DNA is TGTGCCACCAGCAGAGATCGGGGCCGTGCGGCCGAAGCTTTCTTT. Translating it yields CATSRDRGRAAEAFF.

In this sample, this clone turned up a few times. V gene TRBV19 combines with J gene TRBJ2-7; D call uncertain. The CDR3 sequence is 11 residues long. Germline CDR1 LNHDA, CDR2 SQIVND (reference sequence). V lost 8 bases and J 1 base, leaving 6 bases between the germline ends. The CDR3 bases are TGTGCCAGTGGGGTGTCCTACGAGCAGTACTTC. Translating it yields CASGVSYEQYF.

The CDR3 region is CASSQDPRTGRYLHF. In nucleotides, the CDR3 is TGCGCCAGCAGCCAAGATCCCCGGACAGGACGATACCTCCACTTT. The V and J genes are TRBV4-3 and TRBJ1-6, with 7 bases lining up with TRBD1. This CDR3 has 15 amino acids. CDR1 is LGHNA, CDR2 YSLEER, per germline. V gave up 0 bases and J gave up 15 bases; unmatched junction bases: 11.

The V gene is TRBV29-1, the J gene TRBJ2-7; D is perhaps TRBD1 or TRBD2 (6 bases each). The length of the CDR3 is 12 residues. V lost 4 bases and J 3 bases, leaving 10 bases between the germline ends. From germline, CDR1 is SQVTM and CDR2 ANQGSEA. In nucleotides, the CDR3 is TGCAGCGTTGTGGGGGGCAACTACGAGCAGTACTTC. Translated: CSVVGGNYEQYF.

This rearrangement joins TRBV6-5 to TRBJ1-6; no reliable D call. Germline V gene lookup returns CDR1 MNHEY and CDR2 SVGAGI. The CDR3 has 13 residues. The CDR3 spells CVGRSSYNSPLHF. CDR3 nucleotide sequence: TGTGTGGGTCGTAGCTCCTATAATTCACCCCTCCACTTT.

This clone has just one count. V and J are TRBV5-1 and TRBJ1-5; tentative D call: TRBD1 (6 bases). V lost 4 bases and J lost 2, with 13 bases in between. Germline CDR1 is SGHRS and CDR2 is YFSETQ. This CDR3 contains 15 residues. CDR3 DNA sequence: TGCGCCAGCAGCCCAACAGGGTTGGGCAATCAGCCCCAGCATTTT. Encoded protein: CASSPTGLGNQPQHF.

The rearrangement joins TRBV4-3 to TRBJ1-1, with no clear D. V was pared by 2 bases and J by 11 bases, with 15 bases between. CDR1 and CDR2 from the germline V gene are LGHNA and YSLEER. There are 13 residues in the CDR3. CDR3 amino acids: CASSQSGTAKAFF. The CDR3 nucleotides read TGCGCCAGCAGCCAATCAGGTACAGCCAAGGCTTTCTTT.

The chain uses TRBV6-5 and TRBJ2-7; TRBD2 might be the D (5 bases). Trimming took 4 bases from V and 3 from J, leaving 19 bases between them. The CDR3 sequence is 16 residues long. Germline assignment: CDR1 MNHEY and CDR2 SVGAGI. The CDR3 DNA reads as TGTGCCAGCAGTTCAACCTCCCCCCCGGGGATCTACGAGCAGTACTTC. Translated: CASSSTSPPGIYEQYF.

J is TRBJ2-1 and V is TRBV6-5; D is ambiguous. V lost 3 bases and J lost 6, with 9 bases in between. The CDR3 contains 13 residues. The germline gives CDR1 MNHEY, CDR2 SVGAGI. The CDR3 is CASSYYGANEQFF. The CDR3 DNA sequence: TGTGCCAGCAGTTATTATGGAGCCAATGAGCAGTTCTTC.

This clone appeared a few times. V usage is TRBV25-1 and J usage is TRBJ1-2; the D gene is possibly TRBD1 (6 bases). The CDR3 runs 15 residues. V was trimmed by 3 bases and J by 6 bases, leaving 17 bases between them. CDR1 and CDR2 from the germline V gene are MGHDK and SYGVNS. The DNA for the CDR3 is TGTGCCAGCAGTGACCACCAGGGGTTCAGAAATGGCTACACCTTC. This codes for CASSDHQGFRNGYTF.

J is TRBJ2-3 and V is TRBV5-1, with 11 positions matching TRBD2. This CDR3 comprises 18 residues. J gave up 6 bases and V 4 bases, and 16 bases lay outside the gene matches. In germline, CDR1 is SGHRS, CDR2 YFSETQ. The CDR3 loop reads CASSRQAVAVAGGDTQYF. CDR3 bases: TGCGCCAGCAGCCGACAGGCCGTAGCTGTAGCGGGAGGGGATACGCAGTATTTT.